This entry is about one T cell receptor (beta chain). Its antigen remains unknown. This sequence may be a read error, since a much larger clone differs from it by one base. The data originate from a study of T cells in Graves' hyperthyroidism and ophthalmopathy. The V gene's germline CDR1 is SEHNR and CDR2 FQNEAQ (reference sequence). With 6 bases clipped from V and 0 bases from J, the junction kept 8 bases outside the gene matches. The CDR3 is made up of 16 amino acids. Study observations and caveats: The authors' 13 V-J model separated ophthalmopathy from stable hyperthyroidism. Onset of ophthalmopathy came a median approximately 6.9 months after the model predicted it.

This sample holds PBMCs from about 10 ml fresh peripheral blood. Researchers took RNA transcripts and amplified the TCR beta CDR3 regions from them. The HTBI set primed first-round TCR CDR3 RT-PCR. TCRdb re-called the multiplex PCR reads through MiXCR, storing one row per CDR3 protein. The table has about 380,000 distinct CDR3 sequences, under 20% seen once. What was sequenced was blood. The chain links TRBV7-9 to TRBJ2-3, with TRBD2 identical over 8 bases. This sequence originates from a man younger than 35 with Graves' ophthalmopathy. The CDR3: CASSRDSSGSTDTQYF. CDR3 in DNA: TGTGCCAGCAGTCGGGACTCTAGCGGGAGCACAGATACGCAGTATTTT. The full variable domain, with the rest looked up from reference TRBV7-9 and TRBJ2-3, is DTGVSQNPRHKITKRGQNVTFRCDPISEHNRLYWYRQTLGQGPEFLTYFQNEAQLEKSRLLSDRFSAERPKGSFSTLEIQRTEQGDSAMYLCASSRDSSGSTDTQYFGPGTRLTVL.